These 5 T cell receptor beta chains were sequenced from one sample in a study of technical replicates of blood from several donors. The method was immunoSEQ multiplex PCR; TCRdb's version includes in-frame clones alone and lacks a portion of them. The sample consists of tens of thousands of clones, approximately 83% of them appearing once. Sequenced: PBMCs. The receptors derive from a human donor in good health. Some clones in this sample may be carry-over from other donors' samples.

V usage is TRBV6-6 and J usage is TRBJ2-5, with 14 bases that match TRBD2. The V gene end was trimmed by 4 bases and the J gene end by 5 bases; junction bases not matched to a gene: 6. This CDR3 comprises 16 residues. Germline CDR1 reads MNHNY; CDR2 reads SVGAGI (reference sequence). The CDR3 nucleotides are TGTGCCAGCAGTTTGACTAGCGGGGGGGTCAGGGAGACCCAGTACTTC. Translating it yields CASSLTSGGVRETQYF.

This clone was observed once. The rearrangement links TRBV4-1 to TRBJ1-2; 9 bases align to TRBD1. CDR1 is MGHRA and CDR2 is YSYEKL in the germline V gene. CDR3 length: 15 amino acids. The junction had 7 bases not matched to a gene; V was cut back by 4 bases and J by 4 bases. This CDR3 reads CASSRLLTGGYGYTF. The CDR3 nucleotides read TGCGCCAGCAGCCGGCTTCTGACAGGGGGCTATGGCTACACCTTC.

DNA of the CDR3: TGTGCCAGCAGCTTATACGGGGGGGCCTACGAGCAGTACTTC. This gives the protein CASSLYGGAYEQYF. The V call is TRBV7-2, the J call TRBJ2-7; 8 bases line up with TRBD2. CDR1 and CDR2 from the germline V gene are SGHTA and FQGNSA. The V segment lost 2 bases and the J segment 2 bases; nucleotides outside the gene matches: 2. This CDR3 contains 14 residues.

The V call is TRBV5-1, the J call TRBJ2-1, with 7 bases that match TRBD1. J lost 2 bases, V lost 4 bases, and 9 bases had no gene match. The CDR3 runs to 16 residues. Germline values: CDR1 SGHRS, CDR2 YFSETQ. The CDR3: CASSPGQHTAYNEQFF. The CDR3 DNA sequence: TGCGCCAGCAGCCCGGGACAGCACACTGCCTACAATGAGCAGTTCTTC.

Here the CDR3 reads CASRGTGVHQPQHF. The CDR3 DNA follows: TGTGCCAGCAGAGGGACAGGGGTGCACCAGCCCCAGCATTTT. The V gene is TRBV2, the J gene TRBJ1-5; 10 positions agree with TRBD1. This CDR3 contains 14 residues. The germline gives CDR1 SNHLY, CDR2 FYNNEI. Trimming took 6 bases from V and 7 from J; bases not matched to a gene: 6.